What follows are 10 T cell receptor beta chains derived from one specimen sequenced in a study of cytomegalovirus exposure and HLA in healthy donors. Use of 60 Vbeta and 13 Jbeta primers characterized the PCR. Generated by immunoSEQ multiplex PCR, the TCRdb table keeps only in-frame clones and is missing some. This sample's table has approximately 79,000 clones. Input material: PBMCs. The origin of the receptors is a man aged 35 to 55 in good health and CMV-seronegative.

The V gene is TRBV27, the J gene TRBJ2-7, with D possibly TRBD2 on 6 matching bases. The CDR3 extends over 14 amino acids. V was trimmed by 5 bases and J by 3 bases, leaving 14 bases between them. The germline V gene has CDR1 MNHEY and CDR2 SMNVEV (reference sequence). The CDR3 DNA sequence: TGTGCCAGCAGTAAAACTAGCAACCGCTACGAGCAGTACTTC. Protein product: CASSKTSNRYEQYF.

The CDR3 DNA reads as TGCGCCAGCAGCCAAGAATTCAGTAGCATCATGAACACTGAAGCTTTCTTT. As protein: CASSQEFSSIMNTEAFF. The rearrangement joins TRBV4-3 to TRBJ1-1; D not certain. CDR1 and CDR2 from the germline V gene are LGHNA and YSLEER. The CDR3 spans 17 residues. The V gene lost 0 bases and the J gene lost 0 bases, with 14 bases spanning the gap.

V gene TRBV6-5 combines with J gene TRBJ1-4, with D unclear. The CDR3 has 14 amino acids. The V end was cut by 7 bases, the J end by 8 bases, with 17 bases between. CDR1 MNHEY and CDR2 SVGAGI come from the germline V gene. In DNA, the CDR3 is TGTGCCAGCACCCCAGGAGGAGAAGGGGAAAAACTGTTTTTT. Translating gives CASTPGGEGEKLFF.

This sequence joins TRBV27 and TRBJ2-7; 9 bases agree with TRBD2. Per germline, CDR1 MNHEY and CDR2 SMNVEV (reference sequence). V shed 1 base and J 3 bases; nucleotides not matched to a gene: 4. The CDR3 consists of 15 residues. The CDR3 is CASSLYGTSSYEQYF. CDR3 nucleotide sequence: TGTGCCAGCAGTTTATATGGGACTAGCAGCTACGAGCAGTACTTC.

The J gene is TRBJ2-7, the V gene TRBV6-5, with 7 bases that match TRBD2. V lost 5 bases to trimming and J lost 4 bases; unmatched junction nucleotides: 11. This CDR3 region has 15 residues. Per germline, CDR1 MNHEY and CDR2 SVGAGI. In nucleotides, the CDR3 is TGTGCCAGCAGTCCCCAGGAAGCGGGAAAGTACGAGCAGTACTTC. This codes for CASSPQEAGKYEQYF.

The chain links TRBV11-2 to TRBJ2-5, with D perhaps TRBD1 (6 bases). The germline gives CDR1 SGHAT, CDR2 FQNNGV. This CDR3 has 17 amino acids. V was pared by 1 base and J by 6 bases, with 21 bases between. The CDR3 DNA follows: TGTGCCAGCAGCTTAGCACATTCACAGGGTTGGTTGAAGACCCAGTACTTC. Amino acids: CASSLAHSQGWLKTQYF.

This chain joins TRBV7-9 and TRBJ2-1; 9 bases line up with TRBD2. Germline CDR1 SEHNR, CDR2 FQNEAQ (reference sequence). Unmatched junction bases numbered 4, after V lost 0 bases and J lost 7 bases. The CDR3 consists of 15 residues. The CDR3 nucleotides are TGTGCCAGCAGCTTAGCTAGCGGGAGAGCGAATGAGCAGTTCTTC. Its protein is CASSLASGRANEQFF.

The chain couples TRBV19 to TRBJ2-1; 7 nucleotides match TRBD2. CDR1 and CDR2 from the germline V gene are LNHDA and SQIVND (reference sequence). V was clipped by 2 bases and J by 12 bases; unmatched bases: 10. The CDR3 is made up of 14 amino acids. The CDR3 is CASSITHQLAMQFF. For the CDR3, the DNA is TGTGCCAGTAGTATAACCCACCAACTAGCGATGCAGTTCTTC.

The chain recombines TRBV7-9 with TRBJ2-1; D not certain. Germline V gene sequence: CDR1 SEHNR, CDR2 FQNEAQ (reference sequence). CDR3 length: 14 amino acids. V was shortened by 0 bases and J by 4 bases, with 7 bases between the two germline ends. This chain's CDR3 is CASSLANNYNEQFF. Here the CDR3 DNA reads TGTGCCAGCAGCTTAGCGAACAATTACAATGAGCAGTTCTTC.

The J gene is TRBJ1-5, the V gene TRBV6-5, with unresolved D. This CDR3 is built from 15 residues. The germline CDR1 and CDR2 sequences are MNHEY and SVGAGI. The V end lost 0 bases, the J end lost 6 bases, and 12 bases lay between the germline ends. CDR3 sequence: CASSYSSLGGQPQHF. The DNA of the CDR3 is TGTGCCAGCAGTTACTCGTCTTTAGGAGGTCAGCCCCAGCATTTT.